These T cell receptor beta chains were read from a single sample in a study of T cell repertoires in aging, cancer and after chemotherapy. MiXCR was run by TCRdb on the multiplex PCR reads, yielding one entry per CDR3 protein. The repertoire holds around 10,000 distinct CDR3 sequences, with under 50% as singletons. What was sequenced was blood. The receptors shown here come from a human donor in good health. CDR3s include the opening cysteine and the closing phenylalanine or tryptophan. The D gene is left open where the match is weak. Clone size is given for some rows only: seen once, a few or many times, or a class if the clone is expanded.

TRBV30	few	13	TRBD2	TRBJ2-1	TGTGCCTGGAGTCGGCGGGAGGTGGGTGAGCAGTTCTTC	CAWSRREVGEQFF
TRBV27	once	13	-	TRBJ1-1	TGTGCCAGCAGCGTTGCTGGGCTCACTGAAGCTTTCTTT	CASSVAGLTEAFF
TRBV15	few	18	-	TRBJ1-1	TGTGCCACCAGCAAACGTATTTTAATTGGGCAAATGAACACTGAAGCTTTCTTT	CATSKRILIGQMNTEAFF
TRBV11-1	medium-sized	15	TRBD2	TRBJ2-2	TGTGCCAGCAGCCGTGTAGCGGGATATACCGGGGAGCTGTTTTTT	CASSRVAGYTGELFF
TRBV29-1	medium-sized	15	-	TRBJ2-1	TGCAGCGCCGATACGGACCAAGGAAGATCCAATGAGCAGTTCTTC	CSADTDQGRSNEQFF
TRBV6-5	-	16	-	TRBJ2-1	-	CASSTSGPGSLDEQFF
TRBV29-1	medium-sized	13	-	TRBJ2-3	TGCAGCGTTCACCCGGGATTAAGAAATACGCAGTATTTT	CSVHPGLRNTQYF
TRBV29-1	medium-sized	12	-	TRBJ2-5	TGCAGCGTTGATAAGGGTCCAGAGACCCAGTACTTC	CSVDKGPETQYF
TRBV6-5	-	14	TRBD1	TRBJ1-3	TGTGCCAGCAGCGAGACAGGGGGAGGAAACACCATATATTTT	CASSETGGGNTIYF
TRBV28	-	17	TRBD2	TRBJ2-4	TGTGCCAGCAGTTTCCTAGCGGGAGGGCCCACCAAAAACATTCAGTACTTC	CASSFLAGGPTKNIQYF
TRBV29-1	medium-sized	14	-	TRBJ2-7	TGCAGCGTTGGAGGAGGTAGCGGCGACTACGAGCAGTACTTC	CSVGGGSGDYEQYF
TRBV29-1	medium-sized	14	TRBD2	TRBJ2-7	TGCAGCGTTGATAGCGGGGACGGTGCCTACGAGCAGTACTTC	CSVDSGDGAYEQYF
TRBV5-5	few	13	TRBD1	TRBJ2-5	TGTGCCAGCAGCCCGGACAGGGCAGAGACCCAGTACTTC	CASSPDRAETQYF
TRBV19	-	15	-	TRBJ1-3	TGTGCCAGTAGTAGACAGGCTCACTCTGGAAACACCATATATTTT	CASSRQAHSGNTIYF
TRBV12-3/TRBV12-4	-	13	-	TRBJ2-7	TGTGCCAGCAGTGCGGGCCCCACCTACGAGCAGTACTTC	CASSAGPTYEQYF
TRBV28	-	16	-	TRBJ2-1	TGTGCCAGCAGTTCCCCGGCGTCAAGCTCCTACAATGAGCAGTTCTTC	CASSSPASSSYNEQFF
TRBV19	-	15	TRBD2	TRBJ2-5	TGTGCCACAAGGGCGGGAGGGTGGTTTGGAGAGACCCAGTACTTC	CATRAGGWFGETQYF
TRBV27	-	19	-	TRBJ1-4	TGTGCCAGCAGTTTCCTCGCCCCCTCCACAGGGAAACTTAATGAAAAACTGTTTTTT	CASSFLAPSTGKLNEKLFF
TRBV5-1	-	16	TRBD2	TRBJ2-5	TGCGCCAGCAGCTCCGGGGGACTAATGAGCGGAGAGACCCAGTACTTC	CASSSGGLMSGETQYF
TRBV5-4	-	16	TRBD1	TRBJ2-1	TGTGCCAGCAGCTTGGACCGGGACAGGGGAGTCAATGAGCAGTTCTTC	CASSLDRDRGVNEQFF